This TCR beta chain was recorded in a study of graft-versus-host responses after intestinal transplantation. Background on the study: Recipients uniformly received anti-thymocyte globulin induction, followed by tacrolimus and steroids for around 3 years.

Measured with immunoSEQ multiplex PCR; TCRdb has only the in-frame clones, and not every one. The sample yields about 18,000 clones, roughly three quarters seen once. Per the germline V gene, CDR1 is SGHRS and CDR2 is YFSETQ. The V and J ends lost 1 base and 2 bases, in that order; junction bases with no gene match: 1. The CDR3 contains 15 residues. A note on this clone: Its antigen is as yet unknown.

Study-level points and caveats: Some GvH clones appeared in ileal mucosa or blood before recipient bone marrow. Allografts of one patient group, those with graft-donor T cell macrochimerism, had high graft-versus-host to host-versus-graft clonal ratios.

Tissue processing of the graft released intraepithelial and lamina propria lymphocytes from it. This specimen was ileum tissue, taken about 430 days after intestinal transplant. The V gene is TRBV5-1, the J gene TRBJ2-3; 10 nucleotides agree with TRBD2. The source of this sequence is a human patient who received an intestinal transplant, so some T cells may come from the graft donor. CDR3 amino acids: CASSLSGGATDTQYF. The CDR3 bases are TGCGCCAGCAGCTTGAGCGGGGGGGCCACAGATACGCAGTATTTT.